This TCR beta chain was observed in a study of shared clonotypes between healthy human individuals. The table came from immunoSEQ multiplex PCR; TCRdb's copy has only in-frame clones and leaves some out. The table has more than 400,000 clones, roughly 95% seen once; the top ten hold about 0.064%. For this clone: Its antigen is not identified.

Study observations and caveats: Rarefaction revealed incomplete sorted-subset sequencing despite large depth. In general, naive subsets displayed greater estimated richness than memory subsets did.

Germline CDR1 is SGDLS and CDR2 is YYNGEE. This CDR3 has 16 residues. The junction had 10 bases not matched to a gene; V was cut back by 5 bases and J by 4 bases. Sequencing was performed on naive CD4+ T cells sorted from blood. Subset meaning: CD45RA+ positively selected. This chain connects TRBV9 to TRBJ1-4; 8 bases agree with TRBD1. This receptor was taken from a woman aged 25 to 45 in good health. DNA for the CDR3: TGTGCCAGCAGTTCGGTAGAGGGGACAGGTAATGAAAAACTGTTTTTT. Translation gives CASSSVEGTGNEKLFF. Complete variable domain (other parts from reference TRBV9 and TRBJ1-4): DSGVTQTPKHLITATGQRVTLRCSPRSGDLSVYWYQQSLDQGLQFLIQYYNGEERAKGNILERFSAQQFPDLHSELNLSSLELGDSALYFCASSSVEGTGNEKLFFGSGTQLSVL.